This is a list of T cell receptor beta chains from one sample in a study of blood T cells in healthy people across ages. TCRdb re-derived calls from the 5' RACE reads in MiXCR, one entry per CDR3 protein. Altogether about 840,000 distinct CDR3 sequences are present, almost 30% being singletons, with the ten largest covering 9.5% to 13%. These data were also filed under a second study, of T cells of mothers and their children.

Sequences were obtained from blood. These receptors were collected from a woman between 35 and 50 years old in good health. The CDR3 runs from the conserved cysteine through the conserved F or W. D genes are given only for firm matches. Size tells how often a clone was seen (once, few, many) or the class of an expanded clone, and some rows leave it out.

j_gene	abundance	v_gene	d_gene	CDR3aa	CDR3nt
TRBJ1-2	many	TRBV7-8	TRBD1	CASSLVPGGEGYTF	TGTGCCAGCAGCTTAGTGCCAGGGGGCGAAGGCTACACCTTC
TRBJ2-3	-	TRBV25-1	TRBD1	CACSDPNRGLTDTQYF	TGTGCCTGCAGTGACCCTAACAGGGGGCTAACAGATACGCAGTATTTT
TRBJ2-3	many	TRBV6-5	-	CASSSGRRTTSTDTQYF	TGTGCCAGCAGTTCAGGACGAAGGACAACTAGCACAGATACGCAGTATTTT
TRBJ2-7	-	TRBV10-3	-	CAISEGDVAYEQYF	TGTGCCATCAGTGAGGGGGACGTGGCGTATGAGCAGTACTTC
TRBJ2-4	many	TRBV20-1	TRBD2	CSARDELAGGPSVKNIQYF	TGCAGTGCTAGAGATGAACTAGCGGGGGGTCCCTCGGTCAAAAACATTCAGTACTTC
TRBJ1-2	-	TRBV9	TRBD1	CASKGEQGSEWGGYTF	TGTGCCAGCAAGGGGGAACAGGGGTCTGAATGGGGTGGCTACACCTTC
TRBJ2-1	-	TRBV28	TRBD1	CASSPAGTGLANEQFF	TGTGCCAGCAGTCCGGCCGGGACAGGCTTGGCCAATGAGCAGTTCTTC
TRBJ2-7	few	TRBV21-1	-	CASSPGLSSYEQYF	TGTGCCAGCAGCCCCGGACTAAGCTCCTACGAGCAGTACTTC
TRBJ1-2	-	TRBV6-6	TRBD1	CASSYHRGDYGCTF	TGTGCCAGCAGTTATCACAGGGGGGACTATGGCTGCACCTTC
TRBJ1-5	once	TRBV7-2	-	CASSLGQHRGNQPQHF	TGTGCCAGCAGCTTAGGACAGCATCGAGGCAATCAGCCCCAGCATTTT
TRBJ2-1	many	TRBV12-3/TRBV12-4	TRBD2	CASNQGPAGGDNEQFF	TGTGCCAGCAACCAGGGGCCAGCGGGGGGTGACAATGAGCAGTTCTTC
TRBJ1-5	-	TRBV2	TRBD1	CASRGDRAVSQPQHF	TGTGCCAGCAGGGGGGACAGGGCGGTGAGTCAGCCCCAGCATTTT
TRBJ2-1	-	TRBV14	-	CASSLTPGGEQFF	TGTGCCAGCAGCTTGACCCCCGGGGGTGAGCAGTTCTTC
TRBJ1-1	-	TRBV5-6	-	CASSLLNQGLGEAFF	TGTGCCAGCAGCTTGCTCAACCAGGGGCTGGGAGAAGCTTTCTTT
TRBJ2-5	few	TRBV28	-	CASSLTNNEQYF	TGTGCCAGCAGTTTAACGAACAATGAGCAGTACTTC
TRBJ1-2	-	TRBV7-6	-	CAGSIAGGYGYTF	TGTGCCGGCAGCATAGCCGGAGGTTATGGCTACACCTTC
TRBJ2-3	many	TRBV12-3/TRBV12-4	-	CASMIGATDTQYF	TGTGCCAGCATGATCGGGGCCACAGATACGCAGTATTTT
TRBJ2-1	many	TRBV28	TRBD1	CASSLTGQWPYNEQFF	TGTGCCAGCAGTTTAACGGGACAGTGGCCCTACAATGAGCAGTTCTTC
TRBJ2-3	few	TRBV7-2	-	CASGPNTDTQYF	TGTGCCAGCGGTCCCAACACAGATACGCAGTATTTT
TRBJ1-6	-	TRBV3-1	-	CASNNQGTGILDSPLHF	TGTGCCAGCAATAATCAGGGTACGGGAATATTGGATTCACCCCTCCACTTT
TRBJ2-3	-	TRBV27	TRBD1	CAGTLQGVGTDTQYF	TGTGCCGGCACTCTTCAGGGGGTAGGGACAGATACGCAGTATTTT
TRBJ1-1	many	TRBV10-3	-	CAISESLAEAFF	TGTGCCATCAGTGAGTCGCTAGCCGAAGCTTTCTTT
TRBJ2-3	-	TRBV10-2	TRBD2	CASSVSGVATDTQYF	TGCGCCAGCAGTGTCAGCGGGGTGGCCACAGATACGCAGTATTTT
TRBJ2-1	-	TRBV6-5	TRBD1	CASSYSGTGDYKQFF	TGTGCCAGCAGTTACTCCGGGACAGGGGACTACAAGCAGTTCTTC
TRBJ2-1	few	TRBV7-2	TRBD2	CASSSKRGSSYNEQFF	TGTGCCAGCAGCTCGAAGCGGGGGAGCTCCTACAATGAGCAGTTCTTC
TRBJ1-5	many	TRBV7-2	TRBD1	CASSSDRGWYSNQPQHF	TGTGCCAGCAGCTCGGACAGGGGGTGGTATAGCAATCAGCCCCAGCATTTT
TRBJ1-2	-	TRBV3-1	-	CASSHLKNYGYTF	TGTGCCAGCAGCCATCTAAAGAACTATGGCTACACCTTC
TRBJ2-5	many	TRBV9	-	CASNPGAMGETQYF	TGTGCCAGCAACCCGGGGGCGATGGGAGAGACCCAGTACTTC
TRBJ1-2	once	TRBV3-1	TRBD1	CASSLGQGAPNYGYTF	TGTGCCAGCAGCCTAGGCCAGGGGGCTCCTAACTATGGCTACACCTTC
TRBJ2-1	-	TRBV7-2	-	CASSFQASYEQFF	TGTGCCAGCAGCTTCCAGGCGTCATACGAGCAGTTCTTC
TRBJ1-1	few	TRBV28	-	CASSLPQVGKTEAFF	TGTGCCAGCAGTTTACCGCAGGTCGGGAAAACTGAAGCTTTCTTT
TRBJ1-2	-	TRBV7-9	TRBD1	CASSTDRGRGYTF	TGTGCCAGCAGCACGGACAGGGGTCGGGGCTACACCTTC
TRBJ1-2	-	TRBV5-5	-	CASSLEVGRAYDYGYTF	TGTGCCAGCAGCTTGGAAGTAGGCAGGGCTTATGACTATGGCTACACCTTC
TRBJ2-3	few	TRBV12-3/TRBV12-4	-	CASRSLRSTDTQYF	TGTGCCAGCAGGTCCCTACGTAGCACAGATACGCAGTATTTT
TRBJ2-7	many	TRBV29-1	-	CSVEGEANPYEQYF	TGCAGCGTTGAAGGGGAGGCAAATCCCTACGAGCAGTACTTC
TRBJ1-5	many	TRBV5-1	-	CASSVSGSNQPQHF	TGTGCCAGCAGTGTGTCGGGTAGCAATCAGCCCCAGCATTTT
TRBJ1-2	many	TRBV9	-	CASSRIDVANYGYTF	TGTGCCAGCAGCCGGATCGATGTGGCGAACTATGGCTACACCTTC
TRBJ1-5	-	TRBV7-2	-	CASSLDLFNQPQHF	TGTGCCAGCAGCTTAGACTTATTCAATCAGCCCCAGCATTTT
TRBJ2-3	many	TRBV7-2	-	CASSLSVDTQYF	TGTGCCAGCAGCTTATCTGTAGATACGCAGTATTTT
TRBJ1-1	few	TRBV20-1	-	CSASGGNAEAFF	TGCAGTGCTAGTGGGGGAAACGCTGAAGCTTTCTTT
TRBJ2-1	many	TRBV9	-	CASSVGSDEQFF	TGTGCCAGCAGCGTAGGCTCCGATGAGCAGTTCTTC
TRBJ2-3	few	TRBV24-1	-	CATSDPSGLSTDTQYF	TGTGCCACCAGTGATCCGTCAGGGTTAAGCACAGATACGCAGTATTTT
TRBJ1-4	-	TRBV20-1	TRBD1	CSATNTQTGVNEKLFF	TGCAGTGCTACCAATACTCAGACAGGGGTTAATGAAAAACTGTTTTTT
TRBJ2-5	-	TRBV7-9	-	CASSFVDGETQYF	TGTGCCAGCAGCTTTGTGGATGGGGAGACCCAGTACTTC
TRBJ2-3	few	TRBV29-1	TRBD2	CSVEDPGGAGSADTQYF	TGCAGCGTTGAAGACCCGGGGGGGGCTGGTTCGGCAGATACGCAGTATTTT